This is a list of T cell receptor beta chains from one sample in a study of Ad26.COV2.S vaccination and SARS-CoV-2 variants. The protocol was immunoSEQ multiplex PCR, while the TCRdb copy is restricted to in-frame clones and leaves out a portion. The repertoire holds 500,000 or so clones, with 87% as singletons. The sequenced sample was peripheral blood, obtained in a trial of Ad26.COV2.S vaccine versus placebo. The receptors come from a person between 18 and 65 years old who received the Ad26.COV2.S COVID-19 vaccine or a placebo. The CDR3 runs from the conserved cysteine through the conserved F or W. Each record gives: V gene, CDR3 length, D gene, J gene, clone size, CDR3 protein, CDR3 DNA. A D gene is named only where the DNA matches it firmly. Clone size appears in some rows only: once, few, many, or a class for an expanded clone.

TRBV20-1	16	TRBD2	TRBJ2-1	.	CSASKWGLAGNNEQFF	TGCAGTGCTAGTAAGTGGGGGCTAGCGGGAAACAATGAGCAGTTCTTC
TRBV2	12	.	TRBJ1-5	.	CASTGESRTQHF	TGTGCCAGCACGGGGGAATCGCGAACCCAGCATTTT
TRBV29-1	13	.	TRBJ1-1	.	CSVVNSMWGVAFF	TGCAGCGTTGTAAATTCAATGTGGGGGGTAGCTTTCTTT
TRBV28	12	.	TRBJ2-3	few	CASRVKADTQYF	TGTGCCAGCAGGGTTAAGGCAGATACGCAGTATTTT
TRBV29-1	14	TRBD2	TRBJ2-1	.	CSGTLAGVYNEQFF	TGCAGCGGTACCCTAGCGGGAGTTTACAATGAGCAGTTCTTC
TRBV14	17	TRBD2	TRBJ2-1	.	CASSQGAGTSAWDEQFF	TGTGCCAGCAGCCAAGGGGCGGGGACTAGCGCTTGGGATGAGCAGTTCTTC
TRBV24-1	14	TRBD1	TRBJ2-2	.	CATSDRGATGELFF	TGTGCCACCTCAGACAGGGGGGCCACCGGGGAGCTGTTTTTT
TRBV6-5	15	.	TRBJ1-2	.	CASKRDTKSNYGYTF	TGTGCCAGTAAACGGGATACTAAATCTAACTATGGCTACACCTTC
TRBV7-9	18	TRBD1	TRBJ1-5	once	CASSGFGTGGASGQPQHF	TGTGCCAGCAGCGGTTTTGGGACAGGGGGCGCCTCGGGTCAGCCCCAGCATTTT
TRBV4-3	18	TRBD2	TRBJ2-1	.	CASSQDPPGLAGDLRKFF	TGCGCCAGCAGCCAAGATCCCCCGGGGCTAGCGGGAGACTTGCGTAAGTTCTTC
TRBV7-9	15	TRBD2	TRBJ2-7	.	CASSLVGTSGSEQYF	TGTGCCAGCAGCTTAGTAGGGACTAGCGGGAGCGAGCAGTACTTC
TRBV29-1	13	TRBD2	TRBJ2-7	.	CSVRAGSSYEQYF	TGCAGCGTAAGAGCGGGATCCTCCTACGAGCAGTACTTC
TRBV11-2	13	.	TRBJ2-7	.	CASSLGVSYEQYF	TGTGCCAGCAGCTTGGGGGTTTCCTACGAGCAGTACTTC
TRBV29-1	12	TRBD1	TRBJ1-6	.	CSVRQGNSPLHF	TGCAGCGTTCGACAGGGGAACTCACCCCTCCACTTT
TRBV28	13	.	TRBJ2-7	.	CASSVDFTAEQYF	TGTGCCAGCAGTGTAGACTTTACGGCCGAGCAGTACTTC
TRBV27	14	TRBD1	TRBJ2-7	.	CASGLQGAAGEQYF	TGTGCCAGCGGCTTACAGGGGGCGGCGGGGGAGCAGTACTTC
TRBV5-5	15	TRBD1	TRBJ1-1	.	CASSWGTGMNTEAFF	TGTGCCAGCAGCTGGGGGACAGGAATGAACACTGAAGCTTTCTTT
TRBV19	13	.	TRBJ2-2	.	CASSIVDTGELFF	TGTGCCAGTAGTATTGTCGACACCGGGGAGCTGTTTTTT
TRBV30	12	.	TRBJ2-1	.	CAWSVHPSRQFF	TGTGCCTGGAGTGTACACCCTAGCAGGCAGTTCTTC
TRBV28	13	.	TRBJ2-5	.	CASSLVSPETQYF	TGTGCCAGCAGTTTGGTGTCCCCGGAGACCCAGTACTTC
TRBV19	15	.	TRBJ2-4	.	CASSTLISGRNIQYF	TGTGCCAGTAGCACATTGATTAGCGGCCGTAACATTCAGTACTTC
TRBV7-8	17	.	TRBJ1-3	.	CASSLWQPTISGNTIYF	TGTGCCAGCAGCTTGTGGCAGCCAACTATCTCTGGAAACACCATATATTTT
TRBV27	16	TRBD1	TRBJ1-6	.	CASSDGWDSPNSPLHF	TGTGCCAGCAGTGATGGTTGGGACAGCCCCAATTCACCCCTCCACTTT
TRBV29-1	16	TRBD2	TRBJ2-2	.	CSVGAPSGIVTGELFF	TGCAGCGTTGGGGCCCCTAGCGGGATTGTTACCGGGGAGCTGTTTTTT
TRBV29-1	13	TRBD1	TRBJ2-3	.	CSVRTGRTDTQYF	TGCAGCGTTAGGACAGGGAGAACAGATACGCAGTATTTT
TRBV29-1	15	.	TRBJ2-7	.	CSVASGQGITYEQYF	TGCAGCGTTGCCTCTGGGCAGGGGATTACCTACGAGCAGTACTTC
TRBV14	12	.	TRBJ2-5	once	CASSQVSETQYF	TGTGCCAGCAGCCAAGTTTCGGAGACCCAGTACTTC
TRBV7-2	14	.	TRBJ2-3	.	CASRPLASTDTQYF	TGTGCCAGCAGGCCCCTAGCTAGCACAGATACGCAGTATTTT
TRBV5-4	16	TRBD2	TRBJ2-7	.	CASSLAGRGASYEQYF	TGTGCCAGCAGCTTGGCCGGGCGGGGGGCTTCCTACGAGCAGTACTTC
TRBV6-5	14	.	TRBJ1-2	.	CASSYVRWGYGYTF	TGTGCCAGCAGTTACGTTAGGTGGGGCTATGGCTACACCTTC
TRBV9	13	.	TRBJ1-1	few	CASSVAGYTEAFF	TGTGCCAGCAGCGTAGCGGGATACACTGAAGCTTTCTTT
TRBV6-2/TRBV6-3	12	.	TRBJ2-1	.	CASSYSLNEQFF	TGTGCCAGCAGTTACTCCCTCAATGAGCAGTTCTTC
TRBV19	14	TRBD1	TRBJ1-5	.	CASALTGGDQPQHF	TGTGCCAGTGCCCTGACAGGGGGGGATCAGCCCCAGCATTTT
TRBV10-3	17	.	TRBJ1-6	.	CAISESRPGRGNSPLHF	TGTGCCATCAGTGAGTCTAGGCCGGGACGAGGGAATTCACCCCTCCACTTT
TRBV19	13	.	TRBJ2-5	.	CASKRASEETQYF	TGTGCCAGTAAAAGGGCTAGCGAAGAGACCCAGTACTTC
TRBV19	13	TRBD1	TRBJ1-6	.	CASGDRINSPLHF	TGTGCCAGTGGGGACAGAATTAATTCACCCCTCCACTTT
TRBV19	15	TRBD2	TRBJ2-1	.	CASKRTSGSYNEQFF	TGTGCCAGTAAGAGGACTAGCGGGAGCTACAATGAGCAGTTCTTC
TRBV7-8	15	.	TRBJ2-3	.	CASSLALIGLDTQYF	TGTGCCAGCAGCTTAGCGCTTATTGGGTTGGATACGCAGTATTTT
TRBV6-2/TRBV6-3	16	TRBD2	TRBJ2-2	.	CASSPRTSGNTGELFF	TGTGCCAGCAGTCCCAGGACTAGCGGGAACACCGGGGAGCTGTTTTTT
TRBV9	15	.	TRBJ1-1	.	CASSVGAGGNTEAFF	TGTGCCAGCAGCGTAGGGGCGGGAGGGAACACTGAAGCTTTCTTT
TRBV4-2	19	TRBD2	TRBJ2-5	once	CASSQDWASGSLPRETQYF	TGTGCCAGCAGCCAAGATTGGGCTAGCGGGAGTCTCCCCCGGGAGACCCAGTACTTC
TRBV24-1	14	TRBD1	TRBJ2-1	.	CATGSGTGARGQFF	TGTGCCACCGGATCCGGGACAGGGGCTAGGGGGCAGTTCTTC
TRBV30	13	.	TRBJ2-3	.	CAWSSLRTDTQYF	TGTGCCTGGAGTTCCCTAAGGACAGATACGCAGTATTTT
TRBV9	12	TRBD1	TRBJ1-2	.	CASSVQGGGYTF	TGTGCCAGCAGCGTCCAGGGGGGAGGCTACACCTTC
TRBV28	15	.	TRBJ1-4	.	CASRPRQTTNEKLFF	TGTGCCAGCAGACCAAGACAGACAACTAATGAAAAACTGTTTTTT
TRBV7-8	16	.	TRBJ2-7	.	CASSLALSGSPYEQYF	TGTGCCAGCAGCTTAGCACTATCCGGGTCCCCCTACGAGCAGTACTTC
TRBV7-7	15	.	TRBJ2-1	.	CASSPSLLRADEQFF	TGTGCCAGCAGCCCGTCCCTCCTAAGAGCGGATGAGCAGTTCTTC
TRBV5-6	14	.	TRBJ2-7	.	CASRSTGTVYEQYF	TGTGCCAGCAGATCTACTGGGACCGTCTACGAGCAGTACTTC
TRBV13	17	TRBD1	TRBJ2-2	.	CASSLYRGLLNTGELFF	TGTGCCAGCAGCTTGTACAGGGGTCTGTTGAACACCGGGGAGCTGTTTTTT
TRBV6-2/TRBV6-3	13	.	TRBJ1-2	.	CASSLTAHYGYTF	TGTGCCAGCAGCCTGACAGCCCACTATGGCTACACCTTC
TRBV2	14	.	TRBJ1-6	few	CASSGSYNNSPLHF	TGTGCCAGCAGTGGCAGTTATAATAATTCACCCCTCCACTTT
TRBV7-2	16	TRBD2	TRBJ2-1	.	CASSLVGTSGYNEQFF	TGTGCCAGCAGCTTAGTGGGGACTAGCGGGTACAATGAGCAGTTCTTC
TRBV27	15	TRBD1	TRBJ1-4	few	CASSLTGQGSEKLFF	TGTGCCAGCAGTTTGACGGGACAGGGGAGCGAAAAACTGTTTTTT
TRBV6-5	13	TRBD1	TRBJ1-5	.	CASSRQGAQPQHF	TGTGCCAGCAGTCGACAGGGAGCCCAGCCCCAGCATTTT
TRBV28	13	.	TRBJ1-1	.	CASSLRRGTEAFF	TGTGCCAGCAGTCTAAGGCGGGGCACTGAAGCTTTCTTT
TRBV30	13	TRBD1	TRBJ2-5	.	CAWSQGGRETQYF	TGTGCCTGGAGCCAAGGGGGCAGGGAGACCCAGTACTTC
TRBV6-2/TRBV6-3	14	.	TRBJ1-1	once	CASSLLKGLGEAFF	TGTGCCAGCAGTCTTCTGAAGGGGCTTGGTGAAGCTTTCTTT
TRBV7-9	17	.	TRBJ2-1	.	CASSLALGGVRMGEQFF	TGTGCCAGCAGCTTAGCGCTCGGGGGAGTACGGATGGGTGAGCAGTTCTTC
TRBV7-2	15	TRBD1	TRBJ1-4	.	CASSLGGQGGEKLFF	TGTGCCAGCAGCTTGGGGGGACAGGGTGGTGAAAAACTGTTTTTT
TRBV7-6	14	.	TRBJ2-5	.	CASTPRGKGETQYF	TGTGCCAGCACCCCCCGGGGGAAGGGAGAGACCCAGTACTTC